This entry is about one T cell receptor (beta chain). The antigen remains undetermined. This sample is part of a study of shared clonotypes between healthy human individuals. Points from the study as a whole: Sampling included only blood; tissue repertoires likely differ.

V lost 3 bases, J lost 1 base, and 11 bases lay in between. The CDR3 runs to 14 residues. Looked up from germline, CDR1 is SGHRS and CDR2 is YFSETQ. Here immunoSEQ multiplex PCR was the method, and the copy in TCRdb shows in-frame clones only, minus some. The sample has fewer than 550,000 clones; about 79% are singletons. The chain links TRBV5-1 to TRBJ2-7; D is unresolved. The sequence came from a woman aged 35 to 49 in good health. Some clones in this sample may be carry-over from other donors' samples. The sequenced sample was PBMCs. This CDR3 is CASSSNLISYEQYF. CDR3 coding DNA: TGCGCCAGCAGCTCTAATTTGATTTCCTACGAGCAGTACTTC.